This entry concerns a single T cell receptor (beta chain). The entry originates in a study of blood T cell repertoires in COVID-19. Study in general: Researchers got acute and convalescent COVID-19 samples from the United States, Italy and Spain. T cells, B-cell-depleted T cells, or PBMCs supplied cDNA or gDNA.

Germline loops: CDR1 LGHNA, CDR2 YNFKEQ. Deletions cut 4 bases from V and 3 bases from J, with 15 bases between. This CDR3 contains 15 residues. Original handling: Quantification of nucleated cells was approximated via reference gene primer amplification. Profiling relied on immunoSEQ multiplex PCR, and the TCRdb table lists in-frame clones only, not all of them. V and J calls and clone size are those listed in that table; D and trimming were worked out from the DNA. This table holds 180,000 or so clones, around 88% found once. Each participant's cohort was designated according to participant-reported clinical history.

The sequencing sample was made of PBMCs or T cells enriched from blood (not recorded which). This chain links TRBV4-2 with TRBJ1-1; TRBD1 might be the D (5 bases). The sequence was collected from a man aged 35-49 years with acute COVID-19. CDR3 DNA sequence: TGTGCCAGCAGCCTTGGGGCGGACCTAGACACTGAAGCTTTCTTT. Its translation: CASSLGADLDTEAFF.